The present T cell receptor beta chain was sequenced within a study of blood T cell repertoires in COVID-19. The germline CDR1 and CDR2 sequences are SEHNR and FQNEAQ (reference sequence). This CDR3 is 17 amino acids long. The trim removed 4 bases at V and 4 bases at J, leaving 11 bases unmatched. The table came from immunoSEQ multiplex PCR; TCRdb's copy has only in-frame clones and leaves some out. The table records approximately 210,000 clones, roughly nine tenths of them present only once. This clone appeared a single time. This TCR derives from a woman aged 65 to 85 with acute or convalescent COVID-19. The sample taken for sequencing was peripheral blood. V usage is TRBV7-9 and J usage is TRBJ2-2; 8 positions match TRBD1. Here the CDR3 DNA reads TGTGCCAGCAGCTGGCTGGGGGTGACAGGGGTCACCGGGGAGCTGTTTTTT. Translated: CASSWLGVTGVTGELFF.